Below are 32 T cell receptor beta chains sequenced from a single sample in a study of blood T cell repertoires in COVID-19. TCRdb keeps only in-frame clones here, not all; method: immunoSEQ multiplex PCR. Of some 190,000 clones in the sample, more than 70% were seen once. The sequenced sample was peripheral blood. The receptors stem from a person between 70 and 80 years old with COVID-19, enrolled during active disease.

This chain uses TRBV7-9 with TRBJ1-4; D gene uncertain. The CDR3 length is 15 residues. V lost 4 bases, J lost 0 bases, and 9 bases lay in between. Germline assignment: CDR1 SEHNR and CDR2 FQNEAQ (reference sequence). CDR3 coding DNA: TGTGCCAGCAGCTCGAGTCTCACAACTAATGAAAAACTGTTTTTT. It codes for CASSSSLTTNEKLFF.

This clone has only a few counts. Other DNA sequences of this sample code for an identical CDR3. V gene TRBV14 combines with J gene TRBJ1-2; no firm D call. From germline, CDR1 is SGHDN and CDR2 FVKESK. Trimming left V 1 base short and J 8 bases short, with 11 bases between. There are 13 residues in the CDR3. The CDR3 is CASSQVGRSGYTF. In DNA, the CDR3 is TGTGCCAGCAGCCAAGTAGGCAGGTCGGGCTACACCTTC.

The rearrangement links TRBV12-3 or TRBV12-4 to TRBJ1-5; the D gene is possibly TRBD1 (6 bases). This CDR3 comprises 13 residues. V was shortened by 8 bases and J by 3 bases, with 11 bases between the two germline ends. The CDR3 here is CASRRGYNQPQHF. CDR3 DNA sequence: TGTGCCAGCCGAAGGGGGTACAATCAGCCCCAGCATTTT.

The rearrangement links TRBV5-5 to TRBJ1-2; no reliable D call. There are 12 residues in the CDR3. Germline-derived CDR1 and CDR2 are SGHKS and YYEKEE (reference sequence). Trimming left V 2 bases short and J 8 bases short, with 10 bases between. The CDR3 coding sequence is TGTGCCAGCAGCTTTGGACTGCTGGGCTACACCTTC. It translates to CASSFGLLGYTF.

V usage is TRBV28 and J usage is TRBJ2-2, with 9 nucleotides matching TRBD2. Germline assignment: CDR1 MDHEN and CDR2 SYDVKM. The CDR3 is 14 amino acids. J was trimmed by 7 bases and V by 8 bases; bases with no gene match: 8. CDR3 DNA: TGTGCCAGCGTTGGCGGGGGGGCAATCGGGGAGCTGTTTTTT. This codes for CASVGGGAIGELFF.

This clone was seen only a few times. The chain links TRBV28 to TRBJ1-1, with TRBD1 matching 8 bases. This CDR3 spans 14 amino acids. Germline CDR1 is MDHEN and CDR2 is SYDVKM. Trimming took 5 bases from V and 4 from J; bases not matched to a gene: 6. CDR3 sequence: CASSPGGRGTEAFF. CDR3 bases: TGTGCCAGCAGTCCAGGGGGCAGGGGCACTGAAGCTTTCTTT.

The CDR3 nucleotides are TGTGCCAGCATCGCGGGAGGGTACACCGGGGAGCTGTTTTTT. Protein product: CASIAGGYTGELFF. V usage is TRBV28 and J usage is TRBJ2-2; 9 nucleotides line up with TRBD2. Germline CDR1 and CDR2: MDHEN and SYDVKM. The CDR3 is 14 amino acids. After removal of 7 bases from V and 3 bases from J, the junction contained 3 bases not matched to a gene.

The CDR3: CASSEGPNQPQHF. CDR3 nucleotides: TGTGCCAGCAGTGAGGGGCCCAATCAGCCCCAGCATTTT. The chain couples TRBV2 to TRBJ1-5, with D maybe TRBD1 (5 bases). The germline V gene encodes CDR1 SNHLY and CDR2 FYNNEI. Trimming stripped 3 bases from V and 3 bases from J, with 6 bases between. The CDR3 runs to 13 residues.

The chain carries TRBV4-3 and TRBJ1-2; D gene uncertain. Germline assignment: CDR1 LGHNA and CDR2 YSLEER. The CDR3 extends over 15 amino acids. Trimming removed 0 bases at V and 6 bases at J, with 14 bases between. The CDR3 protein is CASSQDIGVTNGYTF. CDR3 nucleotides: TGCGCCAGCAGCCAAGATATCGGCGTTACTAATGGCTACACCTTC.

The genes are TRBV4-3 and TRBJ2-6; a possible D gene is TRBD2 (5 bases). Trimming removed 1 base at V and 1 base at J, with 5 bases between. Germline CDR1 and CDR2: LGHNA and YSLEER. The CDR3 runs 15 residues. As DNA, the CDR3 is TGCGCCAGCAGCCAAGGGAGGTCTGGGGCCAACGTCCTGACTTTC. As protein: CASSQGRSGANVLTF.

This chain connects TRBV6-5 to TRBJ2-5, with TRBD2 matching over 8 bases. V was pared by 2 bases and J by 5 bases, with 7 bases of the junction left unmatched. CDR3 length: 15 amino acids. Germline values: CDR1 MNHEY, CDR2 SVGAGI. The CDR3: CASSYGGTSLETQYF. CDR3 nucleotide sequence: TGTGCCAGCAGTTACGGGGGGACTAGTTTGGAGACCCAGTACTTC.

The rearrangement joins TRBV7-3 to TRBJ1-6; D not certain. The CDR3 length is 15 residues. The germline CDR1 and CDR2 sequences are SGHTA and FQGTGA. Trimming removed 1 base from V and 10 bases from J, with 14 bases in between. The chain's CDR3 is CASSLNSGSDSPLHF. CDR3 bases: TGTGCCAGCAGCTTAAATTCCGGGTCCGACTCACCCCTCCACTTT.

The J gene is TRBJ1-1, the V gene TRBV6-6, with D uncertain. Trimming took 6 bases from V and 2 from J, leaving 16 bases between them. CDR1 is MNHNY and CDR2 is SVGAGI in the germline V gene (reference sequence). There are 15 residues in the CDR3. The DNA for the CDR3 is TGTGCCAGCAGGCCCGACACGCTACCAAACACTGAAGCTTTCTTT. Amino acid sequence: CASRPDTLPNTEAFF.

J is TRBJ1-2 and V is TRBV2; 12 bases align to TRBD1. In germline, CDR1 is SNHLY, CDR2 FYNNEI. The length of the CDR3 is 18 residues. The V and J ends lost 1 base and 2 bases, in that order; junction bases with no gene match: 8. DNA of the CDR3: TGTGCCAGCAGTGAAGGGTGGGGACAGGGGGCACTAAACTATGGCTACACCTTC. Translated, it gives CASSEGWGQGALNYGYTF.

The chain combines TRBV20-1 with TRBJ1-5; D uncertain. Germline V CDR1 and CDR2: DFQATT, SNEGSKA (reference sequence). Trimming stripped 3 bases from V and 2 bases from J, with 23 bases between. This CDR3 has 18 amino acids. The CDR3 spells CSASAYRMRGLGNQPQHF. As DNA, the CDR3 is TGCAGTGCTAGTGCGTATCGGATGCGTGGGCTTGGCAATCAGCCCCAGCATTTT.

Of note for this clone: The junction shows a germline mismatch at one end, possibly a read error. The J gene is TRBJ1-4, the V gene TRBV6-2 or TRBV6-3; TRBD1 matches 8 bases. Germline assignment: CDR1 MNHEY and CDR2 SVGEGT. This CDR3 has 11 amino acids. CDR3 nucleotide sequence: TGTGCCAGCAGTTGGGGACAGGTGACCCTTTTT. This encodes CASSWGQVTLF.

This clone was recorded only once. The chain uses TRBV19 and TRBJ2-5; no clear D gene. Germline CDR1 reads LNHDA; CDR2 reads SQIVND (reference sequence). This CDR3 region has 14 residues. V was trimmed by 3 bases and J by 0 bases, leaving 8 bases between them. The CDR3: CASSMDSYQETQYF. CDR3 coding DNA: TGTGCCAGTAGTATGGATAGCTACCAAGAGACCCAGTACTTC.

V usage is TRBV19 and J usage is TRBJ2-1; 9 bases fit TRBD1. CDR1 LNHDA and CDR2 SQIVND come from the germline V gene (reference sequence). V shed 5 bases and J 6 bases; nucleotides not matched to a gene: 11. CDR3 size: 16 residues. This CDR3 is CASSSQGAGNVNEQFF. The CDR3 region has the DNA TGTGCCAGTAGTTCACAGGGGGCAGGAAATGTCAATGAGCAGTTCTTC.

The rearrangement joins TRBV7-2 to TRBJ2-1; D unclear. Trimming shortened V by 5 bases and J by 4 bases, and 12 bases separated the two germline ends. The CDR3 is made up of 14 amino acids. Germline CDR1 reads SGHTA; CDR2 reads FQGNSA. CDR3 in amino acids: CASSPQPVYNEQFF. CDR3 sequence (DNA): TGTGCCAGCAGCCCACAACCCGTATACAATGAGCAGTTCTTC.

This clone was detected only once. The genes are TRBV29-1 and TRBJ1-1, with D possibly matching TRBD1 (5 bases). Germline lookup yields CDR1 SQVTM and CDR2 ANQGSEA. Trimming removed 4 bases at V and 5 bases at J, with 11 bases between. This CDR3 has 12 residues. The CDR3, as DNA: TGCAGCGTTGCTTTCGGGGGAACTGAAGCTTTCTTT. Translating gives CSVAFGGTEAFF.

The rearrangement links TRBV18 to TRBJ1-1; D is unclear. Trimming left V 0 bases short and J 4 bases short, with 6 bases between. Germline V gene data show CDR1 as KGHSH and CDR2 as LQKENI. The CDR3 is 13 residues long. CDR3: CASSPPPGTEAFF. The CDR3 bases are TGTGCCAGCTCACCACCGCCGGGCACTGAAGCTTTCTTT.

This chain links TRBV2 with TRBJ2-5, with D unclear. From germline, CDR1 is SNHLY and CDR2 FYNNEI. The CDR3 consists of 11 residues. Trimming took 3 bases from V and 6 from J, leaving 5 bases between them. The DNA for the CDR3 is TGTGCCAGCAGTGACAGGAAGACCCAGTACTTC. This gives the protein CASSDRKTQYF.

The chain is built from TRBV28 and TRBJ1-6, with a weak D call TRBD1 (6 bases). The V gene's germline CDR1 is MDHEN and CDR2 SYDVKM. The V end lost 3 bases, the J end lost 8 bases, and 11 bases lay between the germline ends. The length of the CDR3 is 14 residues. The CDR3 coding sequence is TGTGCCAGCAGTTTTGGCAGGGGATATTCACCCCTCCACTTT. It encodes CASSFGRGYSPLHF.

V gene TRBV6-5 combines with J gene TRBJ1-2; TRBD1 might be the D (6 bases). Germline V lookup: CDR1 MNHEY, CDR2 SVGAGI. V gave up 4 bases and J gave up 8 bases, with 14 bases separating them. This CDR3 spans 13 amino acids. The DNA for the CDR3 is TGTGCCAGCAGTTGGGAGGGGGGGGTCGGCTACACCTTC. Amino acid sequence: CASSWEGGVGYTF.

This clone was observed a handful of times. CDR3 amino acids: CASSPETGMGNQPQHF. CDR3 in DNA: TGTGCCAGCAGCCCAGAGACAGGGATGGGCAATCAGCCCCAGCATTTT. The V call is TRBV5-5, the J call TRBJ1-5; 7 bases agree with TRBD1. Germline V lookup: CDR1 SGHKS, CDR2 YYEKEE (reference sequence). V shed 4 bases and J 2 bases; nucleotides not matched to a gene: 9. The length of the CDR3 is 16 residues.

V and J are TRBV19 and TRBJ1-4; the D gene is possibly TRBD1 (6 bases). Looked up from germline, CDR1 is LNHDA and CDR2 is SQIVND (reference sequence). Trimming took off 3 bases at V and 7 bases at J, with 9 bases between the two ends. The CDR3 spans 13 residues. The CDR3 protein is CASSIATGEKLFF. The CDR3 DNA is TGTGCCAGTAGTATCGCGACAGGTGAAAAACTGTTTTTT.

The chain uses TRBV7-3 and TRBJ2-7; D is unclear. The V end lost 5 bases, the J end lost 6 bases, and 14 bases lay between the germline ends. CDR3 length: 13 amino acids. Germline loops: CDR1 SGHTA, CDR2 FQGTGA. CDR3 nucleotide sequence: TGTGCCAGCAGCAAAACGAGCCGAGGCGAGCAGTACTTC. It yields the protein CASSKTSRGEQYF.

The chain uses TRBV6-5 and TRBJ2-7; the match to TRBD2 covers 9 bases. The germline CDR1 and CDR2 sequences are MNHEY and SVGAGI. This CDR3 is built from 14 residues. V dropped 5 bases and J dropped 7; count of bases not matched to a gene: 9. The CDR3 coding sequence is TGTGCCAGCAGTCTGTCTAGCGGGACAAGAGAGCAGTACTTC. The encoded protein is CASSLSSGTREQYF.

The CDR3, as DNA: TGCGCCAGCAGCTTGGAGTCGCGGGGGGGCCCAGATACGCAGTATTTT. This codes for CASSLESRGGPDTQYF. The rearrangement joins TRBV5-1 to TRBJ2-3; TRBD2 aligns across 9 bases. CDR3 length: 16 residues. V shed 0 bases and J 4 bases; nucleotides not matched to a gene: 6. Germline V gene data show CDR1 as SGHRS and CDR2 as YFSETQ.

This clone was detected only a few times. The DNA for the CDR3 is TGTGCCAGTACACAGGGGGGTACTATTTCTGGGGCCAACGTCCTGACTTTC. Amino acid sequence: CASTQGGTISGANVLTF. The J gene is TRBJ2-6, the V gene TRBV19; 8 nucleotides align to TRBD1. Trimming took 7 bases from V and 1 from J; bases not matched to a gene: 9. The CDR3 spans 17 residues. Germline loops: CDR1 LNHDA, CDR2 SQIVND (reference sequence).

The genes are TRBV29-1 and TRBJ2-2; possibly TRBD1 for D (5 bases). The CDR3 contains 13 residues. Trimming pared 3 bases from V and 3 bases from J, leaving 8 bases between. Germline V CDR1 and CDR2: SQVTM, ANQGSEA. The CDR3 DNA is TGCAGCGTTGAGGCAGGGTACACCGGGGAGCTGTTTTTT. Amino acid sequence: CSVEAGYTGELFF.

In regard to this clone: A junction end diverges from the germline sequence, so it may reflect a read error. The rearrangement joins TRBV7-9 to TRBJ1-3; 8 bases match TRBD1. The length of the CDR3 is 10 residues. Looked up from germline, CDR1 is SEHNR and CDR2 is FQNEAQ (reference sequence). In nucleotides, the CDR3 is TGTGCCAGCAGCGGACAGGGTCAACATTTT. Protein sequence: CASSGQGQHF.